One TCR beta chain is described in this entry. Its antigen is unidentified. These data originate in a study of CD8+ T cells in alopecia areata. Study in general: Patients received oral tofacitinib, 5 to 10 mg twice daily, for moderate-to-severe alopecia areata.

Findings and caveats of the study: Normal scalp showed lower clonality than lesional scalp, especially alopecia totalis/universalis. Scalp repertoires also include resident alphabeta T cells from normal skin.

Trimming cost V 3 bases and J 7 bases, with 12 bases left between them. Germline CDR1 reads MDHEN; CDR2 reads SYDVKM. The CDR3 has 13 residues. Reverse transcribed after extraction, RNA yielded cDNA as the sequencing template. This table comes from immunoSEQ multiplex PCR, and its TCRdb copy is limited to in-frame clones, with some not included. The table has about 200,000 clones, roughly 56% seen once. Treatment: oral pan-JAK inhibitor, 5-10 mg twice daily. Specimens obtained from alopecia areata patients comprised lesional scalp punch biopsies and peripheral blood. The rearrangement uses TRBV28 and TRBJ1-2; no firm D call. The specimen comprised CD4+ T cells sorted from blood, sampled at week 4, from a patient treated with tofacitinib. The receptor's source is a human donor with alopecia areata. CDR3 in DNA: TGTGCCAGCAGTTTGACCCCTGGCCGTGGCTACACCTTC. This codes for CASSLTPGRGYTF.